The 19 T cell receptor beta chains in this list originate from one sample, sequenced in a study of CD8+ T cells in alopecia areata. RNA was extracted and reverse transcribed into cDNA as the sequencing template. The protocol was immunoSEQ multiplex PCR, while the TCRdb copy is restricted to in-frame clones and leaves out a portion. The sample shows more than 110,000 clones, roughly three fifths of them seen only once. This specimen consisted of CD4+ T cells sorted from blood, obtained at week 0. The receptors stem from a human donor with alopecia areata.

The V call is TRBV30, the J call TRBJ2-5; weak D call: TRBD1 (5 bases). V dropped 3 bases and J dropped 1 base, with 6 bases sitting between them. The V gene's germline CDR1 is GTSNPN and CDR2 SVGIG (reference sequence). There are 12 residues in the CDR3. CDR3 in amino acids: CAWRDSQETQYF. The CDR3 DNA reads TGTGCCTGGAGAGACAGCCAAGAGACCCAGTACTTC.

The chain is built from TRBV18 and TRBJ2-7; 7 bases match TRBD1. From germline, CDR1 is KGHSH and CDR2 LQKENI. V gave up 6 bases and J gave up 6 bases; unmatched junction bases: 11. There are 14 residues in the CDR3. The CDR3 reads CASSDRQGGGEQYF. The CDR3 nucleotides read TGTGCCAGCTCGGATAGACAGGGTGGGGGCGAGCAGTACTTC.

V and J are TRBV10-3 and TRBJ2-5; D is unresolved. The CDR3 runs 14 residues. With 4 bases removed from V and 2 bases from J, the gap between germline ends came to 11 bases. Germline-derived CDR1 and CDR2 are ENHRY and SYGVKD. CDR3: CAISVRREQETQYF. DNA for the CDR3: TGTGCCATCAGTGTTAGGAGAGAACAAGAGACCCAGTACTTC.

The rearrangement uses TRBV30 and TRBJ1-4, with D possibly matching TRBD1 (6 bases). Germline CDR1 and CDR2: GTSNPN and SVGIG (reference sequence). V gave up 3 bases and J gave up 5 bases, with 13 bases separating them. The CDR3 extends over 14 amino acids. Here the CDR3 reads CAWRRDRLNEKLFF. DNA for the CDR3: TGTGCCTGGAGAAGAGACAGGCTGAATGAAAAACTGTTTTTT.

In DNA, the CDR3 is TGTGCCTGGGCAAACTCTGGGGCCAACGTCCTGACTTTC. Translation gives CAWANSGANVLTF. The gene calls are TRBV30 and TRBJ2-6; D is ambiguous. CDR3 length: 13 amino acids. V shed 5 bases and J shed 0 bases, with 5 bases lying between them. Germline V gives CDR1 GTSNPN, CDR2 SVGIG (reference sequence).

This clone was detected only a few times. Other DNA sequences in the same sample also yield this CDR3. The rearrangement links TRBV4-1 to TRBJ2-7, with D perhaps matching TRBD1 (6 bases). CDR3 length: 13 residues. Trimming took off 4 bases at V and 4 bases at J, with 11 bases between the two ends. CDR1 is MGHRA and CDR2 is YSYEKL in the germline V gene. In DNA form, the CDR3 reads TGCGCCAGCAGCCTACAGGGCGGGTACGAGCAGTACTTC. Translation: CASSLQGGYEQYF.

This clone was seen just once. As DNA, the CDR3 is TGTGCCTGGAGTCCAACCTCCATGGGAATCTCCTACGAGCAGTACTTC. Residues: CAWSPTSMGISYEQYF. The rearrangement links TRBV30 to TRBJ2-7; D remains ambiguous. Between the trimmed V and J ends, which lost 2 bases and 0 bases, there was a span of 17 bases. This CDR3 is 16 amino acids long. Looked up from germline, CDR1 is GTSNPN and CDR2 is SVGIG (reference sequence).

In this sample, this clone turned up a few times. CDR3 nucleotide sequence: TGTGCCTGGAGCCCCTCCGGTGTGTTCCAGACCTTC. Protein product: CAWSPSGVFQTF. The chain is built from TRBV30 and TRBJ1-2; D is unclear. Germline V lookup: CDR1 GTSNPN, CDR2 SVGIG (reference sequence). This CDR3 has 12 amino acids. The ends were cut back, 3 bases at V and 14 bases at J, with 19 bases in the middle.

The table lists this clone with a count of one. The chain carries TRBV25-1 and TRBJ2-7, with D possibly TRBD1 on 5 matching bases. This CDR3 has 13 amino acids. V was pared by 5 bases and J by 4 bases, with 12 bases between. Germline V lookup: CDR1 MGHDK, CDR2 SYGVNS. The CDR3 DNA reads TGTGCCAGCAGTAAAGGCAGGGAATACGAGCAGTACTTC. It translates to CASSKGREYEQYF.

This chain links TRBV4-3 with TRBJ2-3, with TRBD2 matching over 7 bases. This CDR3 spans 16 amino acids. Trimming removed 5 bases from V and 0 bases from J; junction bases left unmatched: 8. Germline lookup yields CDR1 LGHNA and CDR2 YSLEER. CDR3 region: CASSKSRGESTDTQYF. The CDR3 coding sequence is TGCGCCAGCAGCAAATCCCGGGGGGAAAGCACAGATACGCAGTATTTT.

Note on this clone: Additional DNA sequences in this sample encode the identical CDR3. This chain connects TRBV9 to TRBJ1-1; no firm D call. Trimming took off 0 bases at V and 0 bases at J, with 9 bases between the two ends. Germline V gene lookup returns CDR1 SGDLS and CDR2 YYNGEE. The CDR3 is made up of 15 amino acids. CDR3 protein: CASSVGSVLNTEAFF. The CDR3 DNA sequence: TGTGCCAGCAGCGTAGGATCGGTTTTGAACACTGAAGCTTTCTTT.

The V and J genes are TRBV9 and TRBJ1-6, with D possibly TRBD1 on 5 matching bases. Germline V gives CDR1 SGDLS, CDR2 YYNGEE. The CDR3 runs 15 residues. Trimming took 2 bases from V and 0 from J, leaving 6 bases between them. CDR3 coding DNA: TGTGCCAGCAGCGTCCAGGGCTCCTATAATTCACCCCTCCACTTT. This gives the protein CASSVQGSYNSPLHF. The full variable domain, in which reference TRBV9 and TRBJ1-6 provide the parts outside the CDR3, is DSGVTQTPKHLITATGQRVTLRCSPRSGDLSVYWYQQSLDQGLQFLIQYYNGEERAKGNILERFSAQQFPDLHSELNLSSLELGDSALYFCASSVQGSYNSPLHFGNGTRLTVT.

This clone was seen a handful of times. The rearrangement links TRBV5-1 to TRBJ2-2; D assignment may be TRBD1 or TRBD2 (5 bases each). Deletions cut 0 bases from V and 4 bases from J, with 7 bases between. CDR3 length: 14 residues. CDR1 is SGHRS, CDR2 YFSETQ, per germline. The CDR3 coding sequence is TGCGCCAGCAGCTTGGTAGGGACCACCGGGGAGCTGTTTTTT. This codes for CASSLVGTTGELFF. The whole variable domain, remainder taken from reference TRBV5-1 and TRBJ2-2, is KAGVTQTPRYLIKTRGQQVTLSCSPISGHRSVSWYQQTPGQGLQFLFEYFSETQRNKGNFPGRFSGRQFSNSRSEMNVSTLELGDSALYLCASSLVGTTGELFFGEGSRLTVL.

This clone is a singleton in its sample. The identical CDR3 is also encoded by other nucleotide sequences in the sample. This chain joins TRBV29-1 and TRBJ1-1; D is uncertain. Trimming took off 4 bases at V and 3 bases at J, with 3 bases between the two ends. Looked up from germline, CDR1 is SQVTM and CDR2 is ANQGSEA. The CDR3 contains 10 residues. This chain's CDR3 is CSVVHTEAFF. The CDR3 nucleotides read TGCAGCGTTGTCCACACTGAAGCTTTCTTT.

The V gene is TRBV7-9, the J gene TRBJ2-7; D perhaps matches TRBD1 (6 bases). CDR3 length equals 16 residues. Deletions cut 5 bases from V and 1 base from J, with 18 bases between. In germline, CDR1 is SEHNR, CDR2 FQNEAQ (reference sequence). The CDR3 sequence is CASSALGQGISYEQYF. The CDR3 coding sequence is TGTGCCAGCAGCGCCTTGGGGCAGGGGATTTCCTACGAGCAGTACTTC.

This clone was detected only a few times. The junction differs from germline at one of its ends, possibly a read error. The chain is built from TRBV6-5 and TRBJ2-3, with 8 bases that match TRBD2. There are 15 residues in the CDR3. The germline V gene encodes CDR1 MNHEY and CDR2 SVGAGI. CDR3 sequence: CASRYSGTSRDTQYF. The DNA for the CDR3 is TGTGCCAGCAGGTACTCCGGGACTAGTAGAGATACGCAGTATTTT.

This chain connects TRBV6-5 to TRBJ1-1, with TRBD1 matching over 9 bases. CDR3 size: 14 residues. The trim removed 6 bases at V and 8 bases at J, leaving 10 bases unmatched. CDR1 is MNHEY, CDR2 SVGAGI, per germline. DNA of the CDR3: TGTGCCAGCAGCCCCCAGGGACAGGGACGGGAAGCTTTCTTT. Translating gives CASSPQGQGREAFF.

The chain links TRBV30 to TRBJ1-1; TRBD1 is a possible D gene (5 bases). The V gene's germline CDR1 is GTSNPN and CDR2 SVGIG (reference sequence). The CDR3 contains 13 residues. The V gene lost 3 bases and the J gene lost 4 bases, with 12 bases spanning the gap. The CDR3 nucleotides read TGTGCCTGGAGGGCTAGCGGGGGCACTGAAGCTTTCTTT. Protein product: CAWRASGGTEAFF.

CDR3 DNA sequence: TGTGCCAGCAGTTACTGGGGGGACAGCCACCAAGAGACCCAGTACTTC. Amino acid sequence: CASSYWGDSHQETQYF. The chain uses TRBV6-6 and TRBJ2-5, with D perhaps TRBD1 (7 bases). In germline, CDR1 is MNHNY, CDR2 SVGAGI (reference sequence). The CDR3 contains 16 residues. V shed 1 base and J shed 0 bases, with 12 bases lying between them.